This T cell receptor (beta chain) came from a study of blood T cell repertoires in COVID-19. Study background: The United States, Italy and Spain were the sources of the acute and convalescent COVID-19 samples. T cells, B-cell-depleted T cells, or PBMCs supplied cDNA or gDNA.

This clone has ten or more counts. In the source study's methods: Amplification of reference gene primers was used by the study to estimate nucleated cell counts. Repertoires were generated with immunoSEQ multiplex PCR, while TCRdb's copy carries only in-frame clones and drops some. The DNA was the basis for D and trimming; V, J and clone size are from that table. The sample gives 130,000 to 150,000 clones, more than 70% of which show up once; 2% to 2.5% is in the top ten. This receptor was obtained from a human donor in a cohort sampled during active COVID-19. The sample consisted of peripheral blood.

The DNA for the CDR3 is TGTGCCAGCAGCCCCCAGATTCTGCGGGGGGCCTCTGAGCAGTTCTTC. Protein product: CASSPQILRGASEQFF. The rearrangement joins TRBV7-2 to TRBJ2-1; 8 positions agree with TRBD2. CDR3 size: 16 residues. The junction had 15 bases not matched to a gene; V was cut back by 5 bases and J by 9 bases. Germline CDR1 SGHTA, CDR2 FQGNSA.